The 32 T cell receptor beta chains below come from one sample, sequenced in a study of shared clonotypes between healthy human individuals. Produced via immunoSEQ multiplex PCR; TCRdb's table is partial and in-frame only. The sample includes 170,000 or so clones, approximately 61% of them seen just once. Input material: memory CD4+ T cells sorted from blood. Subset noted: CD45RA-negative fraction. Source of these receptors: a young man in good health.

As for this clone: A junction boundary mismatches the germline segment, possibly from a read error. The genes are TRBV29-1 and TRBJ2-1, with 7 positions matching TRBD1. CDR1 SQVTM and CDR2 ANQGSEA come from the germline V gene. The CDR3 length is 12 residues. The CDR3 coding sequence is TGCAGCGTTTTCGTTGGGAACAGGGGCAGGCTCTTC. It codes for CSVFVGNRGRLF.

V and J are TRBV25-1 and TRBJ2-7, with unresolved D. Looked up from germline, CDR1 is MGHDK and CDR2 is SYGVNS. CDR3 length: 13 residues. Trimming shortened V by 5 bases and J by 1 base, and 9 bases separated the two germline ends. The CDR3 sequence is CASSSSESYEQYF. The CDR3 DNA reads as TGTGCCAGCAGTTCCAGTGAGTCCTACGAGCAGTACTTC.

This clone was counted once. The chain links TRBV19 to TRBJ1-3; no firm D call. The germline CDR1 and CDR2 sequences are LNHDA and SQIVND (reference sequence). CDR3 length equals 15 residues. CDR3 nucleotides: TGTGCTTCTTCCCTCGATGGGTTCTCTGGAAACACCATATATTTT. Amino acid sequence: CASSLDGFSGNTIYF.

This clone was detected a few times. The rearrangement links TRBV4-3 to TRBJ2-7; perhaps TRBD1 as D (6 bases). CDR1 is LGHNA, CDR2 YSLEER, per germline. V was pared by 0 bases and J by 6 bases, with 15 bases between. The CDR3 has 15 residues. The CDR3 nucleotides read TGCGCCAGCAGCCAAGAATCCAGGGGATTTGGCGAGCAGTACTTC. This codes for CASSQESRGFGEQYF.

The chain joins TRBV7-9 to TRBJ2-1, with unresolved D. The CDR3 consists of 13 residues. Trimming removed 1 base from V and 7 bases from J, with 8 bases in between. CDR1 is SEHNR, CDR2 FQNEAQ, per germline (reference sequence). DNA of the CDR3: TGTGCCAGCAGCTTAGAAGGATGGAATGAGCAGTTCTTC. Translated: CASSLEGWNEQFF.

The V and J genes are TRBV7-8 and TRBJ2-5; TRBD2 might be the D (5 bases). The V gene lost 0 bases and the J gene lost 0 bases, with 11 bases spanning the gap. Germline V gene data show CDR1 as SGHVS and CDR2 as FQNEAQ. The CDR3 loop spans 16 amino acids. CDR3 nucleotide sequence: TGTGCCAGCAGCTTAGCGAGTACGGGGTACCAAGAGACCCAGTACTTC. Its protein product is CASSLASTGYQETQYF.

This clone was found a few times. The chain couples TRBV7-9 to TRBJ2-1; TRBD1 aligns across 7 bases. V lost 4 bases and J lost 5; bases outside the gene matches: 17. The CDR3 covers 18 residues. The germline CDR1 and CDR2 sequences are SEHNR and FQNEAQ (reference sequence). CDR3 coding DNA: TGTGCCAGCAGCTCCCACAAACAGGGGAAGTTACCAAACAATGAGCAGTTCTTC. Its protein product is CASSSHKQGKLPNNEQFF.

The rearrangement links TRBV15 to TRBJ1-1; 8 nucleotides line up with TRBD1. Per germline, CDR1 LNHNV and CDR2 YYDKDF (reference sequence). V trimming: 3 bases; J trimming: 11 bases; junction bases outside the gene matches: 11. The length of the CDR3 is 14 residues. DNA of the CDR3: TGTGCCACCAGCAGGGACAGGGATGGTGGATCCGCTTTCTTT. Protein product: CATSRDRDGGSAFF.

J is TRBJ1-1 and V is TRBV27, with D perhaps TRBD1 (6 bases). CDR3 length: 13 residues. Per germline, CDR1 MNHEY and CDR2 SMNVEV (reference sequence). Trimming took 7 bases from V and 8 from J, leaving 17 bases between them. CDR3 protein: CASMHRGGPEAFF. In DNA form, the CDR3 reads TGTGCCAGCATGCATAGGGGGGGCCCCGAAGCTTTCTTT.

This clone was found a few times. This chain joins TRBV5-6 and TRBJ2-7; D not certain. The CDR3 sequence is 11 residues long. Trimming pared 2 bases from V and 5 bases from J, leaving 5 bases between. Per germline, CDR1 SGHDT and CDR2 YYEEEE. The CDR3 loop is CASSFINEQYF. The DNA for the CDR3 is TGTGCCAGCAGCTTTATCAACGAGCAGTACTTC.

This clone was seen just once. The CDR3 DNA follows: TGTGCCAGCAGTGGACAGATGTCAGGAAACACCATATATTTT. This translates into CASSGQMSGNTIYF. The chain joins TRBV2 to TRBJ1-3; a weak D match, TRBD1 (5 bases). Germline V gene data show CDR1 as SNHLY and CDR2 as FYNNEI. The V end was cut by 4 bases, the J end by 4 bases, with 11 bases between. The CDR3 is 14 amino acids. The full variable domain, rest sourced from reference TRBV2 and TRBJ1-3, is EPEVTQTPSHQVTQMGQEVILRCVPISNHLYFYWYRQILGQKVEFLVSFYNNEISEKSEIFDDQFSVERPDGSNFTLKIRSTKLEDSAMYFCASSGQMSGNTIYFGEGSWLTVV.

This clone was detected only a few times. V and J are TRBV18 and TRBJ2-1, with 8 bases that match TRBD1. Trimming took 0 bases from V and 9 from J; bases not matched to a gene: 10. This CDR3 has 16 residues. Germline V lookup: CDR1 KGHSH, CDR2 LQKENI. CDR3 sequence: CASSPPGQGAQGEQFF. For the CDR3, the DNA is TGTGCCAGCTCACCACCAGGGCAGGGGGCGCAGGGTGAGCAGTTCTTC. Supplemented by reference TRBV18 and TRBJ2-1, the full variable domain reads NAGVMQNPRHLVRRRGQEARLRCSPMKGHSHVYWYRQLPEEGLKFMVYLQKENIIDESGMPKERFSAEFPKEGPSILRIQQVVRGDSAAYFCASSPPGQGAQGEQFFGPGTRLTVL.

The rearrangement uses TRBV5-6 and TRBJ2-6; no clear D. Trimming removed 4 bases from V and 1 base from J, with 6 bases in between. Germline V lookup: CDR1 SGHDT, CDR2 YYEEEE. The CDR3 spans 14 residues. The CDR3 region has the DNA TGTGCCAGCAGCCCACCTTCTGGGGCCAACGTCCTGACTTTC. Residues: CASSPPSGANVLTF. Using reference TRBV5-6 and TRBJ2-6 for the parts outside the CDR3, the full variable domain is DAGVTQSPTHLIKTRGQQVTLRCSPKSGHDTVSWYQQALGQGPQFIFQYYEEEERQRGNFPDRFSGHQFPNYSSELNVNALLLGDSALYLCASSPPSGANVLTFGAGSRLTVL.

The DNA of the CDR3 is TGTGCCAGCAGCTTGGAGGGGGCGAATGAAAAACTGTTTTTT. Encoded protein: CASSLEGANEKLFF. The rearrangement uses TRBV5-6 and TRBJ1-4, with 7 bases matching TRBD1. The junction had 1 base not matched to a gene; V was cut back by 0 bases and J by 5 bases. The length of the CDR3 is 14 residues. Germline CDR1 is SGHDT and CDR2 is YYEEEE. The complete variable domain, with remaining parts taken from reference TRBV5-6 and TRBJ1-4, reads DAGVTQSPTHLIKTRGQQVTLRCSPKSGHDTVSWYQQALGQGPQFIFQYYEEEERQRGNFPDRFSGHQFPNYSSELNVNALLLGDSALYLCASSLEGANEKLFFGSGTQLSVL.

This chain connects TRBV11-2 to TRBJ2-2; no definite D call. The CDR3 extends over 18 amino acids. Germline loops: CDR1 SGHAT, CDR2 FQNNGV. The germline V and J ends were trimmed by 2 bases and 5 bases, with 21 bases remaining between them. CDR3 coding DNA: TGTGCCAGCAGCTTATTAAATGGGTGGACGGGCCGAACCGGGGAGCTGTTTTTT. Encoded protein: CASSLLNGWTGRTGELFF.

This clone was seen a handful of times. The V gene is TRBV19, the J gene TRBJ1-2; TRBD1 aligns across 11 bases. The CDR3 is made up of 16 amino acids. Germline CDR1 reads LNHDA; CDR2 reads SQIVND (reference sequence). V shed 5 bases, J shed 5 bases, and the junction held 10 bases outside the gene matches. CDR3 sequence reads: CASSPRTGGLLYGYTF. The CDR3 DNA sequence: TGTGCCAGTAGTCCAAGGACAGGGGGCCTCCTTTATGGCTACACCTTC.

This clone was detected a few times. The chain combines TRBV7-2 with TRBJ1-2; D is unresolved. The CDR3 loop spans 14 amino acids. The germline gives CDR1 SGHTA, CDR2 FQGNSA. With 5 bases removed from V and 8 bases from J, the gap between germline ends came to 18 bases. CDR3 amino acids: CASSPTGPTAGYTF. Here the CDR3 DNA reads TGTGCCAGCAGCCCAACCGGGCCCACTGCGGGCTACACCTTC.

This clone was observed a single time. V is TRBV27 and J is TRBJ2-5; D assignment may be TRBD1 or TRBD2 (6 bases each). The CDR3 sequence is 16 residues long. Deletions cut 6 bases from V and 5 bases from J, with 22 bases between. Germline V CDR1 and CDR2: MNHEY, SMNVEV (reference sequence). The CDR3 region is CASRSLGGAGRETQYF. The DNA of the CDR3 is TGTGCCAGCAGGTCCTTGGGGGGCGCGGGGAGGGAGACCCAGTACTTC.

The rearrangement uses TRBV11-2 and TRBJ2-3, with 8 bases lining up with TRBD2. The CDR3 has 15 amino acids. The germline V gene has CDR1 SGHAT and CDR2 FQNNGV. The junction had 5 bases not matched to a gene; V was cut back by 5 bases and J by 1 base. CDR3 region: CASSARLARTDTQYF. The CDR3 DNA follows: TGTGCCAGCAGCGCTCGACTAGCGCGCACAGATACGCAGTATTTT. The full variable domain, rest sourced from reference TRBV11-2 and TRBJ2-3, is EAGVAQSPRYKIIEKRQSVAFWCNPISGHATLYWYQQILGQGPKLLIQFQNNGVVDDSQLPKDRFSAERLKGVDSTLKIQPAKLEDSAVYLCASSARLARTDTQYFGPGTRLTVL.

The V and J genes are TRBV11-3 and TRBJ2-2, with unresolved D. Germline values: CDR1 SGHNT, CDR2 YENEEA. This CDR3 region has 16 residues. Trimming cost V 0 bases and J 4 bases, with 12 bases left between them. Here the CDR3 DNA reads TGTGCCAGCAGCTTAGATGGGGTAGGATCCACCGGGGAGCTGTTTTTT. This gives the protein CASSLDGVGSTGELFF.

This chain links TRBV4-2 with TRBJ2-5; D gene uncertain. This CDR3 has 14 amino acids. V was shortened by 2 bases and J by 5 bases, with 12 bases between the two germline ends. The germline CDR1 and CDR2 sequences are LGHNA and YNFKEQ. This CDR3 reads CASSQSKSVETQYF. The CDR3 DNA is TGTGCCAGCAGCCAATCCAAGTCCGTCGAGACCCAGTACTTC.

The V gene is TRBV28, the J gene TRBJ2-5; D is uncertain. CDR1 MDHEN and CDR2 SYDVKM come from the germline V gene. V was cut by 3 bases and J by 10 bases, with 18 bases left in between. The CDR3 spans 14 residues. This CDR3 is CASSFTTNKGNQYF. The CDR3 nucleotides read TGTGCCAGCAGTTTTACCACTAACAAAGGTAACCAGTACTTC. The entire variable domain, with the rest obtained from reference TRBV28 and TRBJ2-5, is as follows: DVKVTQSSRYLVKRTGEKVFLECVQDMDHENMFWYRQDPGLGLRLIYFSYDVKMKEKGDIPEGYSVSREKKERFSLILESASTNQTSMYLCASSFTTNKGNQYFGPGTRLLVL.

For the CDR3, the DNA is TGTGCCAGCAGCTTGAGCCCCACGGGGGAGCAGTACTTC. This sequence encodes CASSLSPTGEQYF. The V and J genes are TRBV5-6 and TRBJ2-7; weak D call: TRBD2 (5 bases). Looked up from germline, CDR1 is SGHDT and CDR2 is YYEEEE. This CDR3 comprises 13 residues. Trimming pared 1 base from V and 7 bases from J, leaving 12 bases between. The variable domain in full, completed from reference TRBV5-6 and TRBJ2-7, reads DAGVTQSPTHLIKTRGQQVTLRCSPKSGHDTVSWYQQALGQGPQFIFQYYEEEERQRGNFPDRFSGHQFPNYSSELNVNALLLGDSALYLCASSLSPTGEQYFGPGTRLTVT.

This clone was picked up a small number of times. The chain carries TRBV15 and TRBJ2-7; 10 nucleotides line up with TRBD1. CDR1 LNHNV and CDR2 YYDKDF come from the germline V gene (reference sequence). V was clipped by 3 bases and J by 4 bases; unmatched bases: 6. CDR3 length: 15 amino acids. Here the CDR3 DNA reads TGTGCCACCAGCAGCCGACAGGGGGCATTTTACGAGCAGTACTTC. It translates to CATSSRQGAFYEQYF.

The J gene is TRBJ2-2, the V gene TRBV4-1; D call uncertain. CDR1 is MGHRA and CDR2 is YSYEKL in the germline V gene. Between the trimmed V and J ends, which lost 4 bases and 6 bases, there was a span of 6 bases. The CDR3 is 12 amino acids. The CDR3 DNA follows: TGCGCCAGCAGCCTTTTACCCGGGGAGCTGTTTTTT. Its protein product is CASSLLPGELFF.

The genes are TRBV11-3 and TRBJ1-2; no clear D gene. Between the trimmed V and J ends, which lost 2 bases and 4 bases, there was a span of 8 bases. The CDR3 is 13 residues long. In germline, CDR1 is SGHNT, CDR2 YENEEA. This CDR3 reads CASSLFEGYGYTF. The DNA for the CDR3 is TGTGCCAGCAGCTTATTTGAGGGCTATGGCTACACCTTC.

This clone showed up just a few times. The genes are TRBV29-1 and TRBJ2-5; a possible D gene is TRBD1 (6 bases). V shed 4 bases and J shed 5 bases, with 11 bases lying between them. The CDR3 covers 12 residues. Germline CDR1 SQVTM, CDR2 ANQGSEA. The CDR3 region has the DNA TGCAGCGTTGTGACAGGAGTGGAGACCCAGTACTTC. Translated, it gives CSVVTGVETQYF.

This rearrangement joins TRBV6-5 to TRBJ2-1; 13 bases agree with TRBD2. This CDR3 has 12 residues. The J segment lost 15 bases and the V segment lost 6 bases, leaving 5 bases of the junction unmatched. Germline CDR1 is MNHEY and CDR2 is SVGAGI. For the CDR3, the DNA is TGTGCCAGCAGGTCACTAGCGGGAGGGCTGTTCTTC. This gives the protein CASRSLAGGLFF.

A remark on this clone: Sequence at one end of the junction differs from germline and may be a read error. V and J are TRBV14 and TRBJ2-7, with D possibly being TRBD1 or TRBD2 (5 bases each). Germline V gene lookup returns CDR1 SGHDN and CDR2 FVKESK. The CDR3 is 11 residues long. CDR3 DNA: TGTGCCAGCAGCCAGGGACCGAGAGAATCCTTC. Translation gives CASSQGPRESF.

This clone was counted a single time. The V gene is TRBV5-1, the J gene TRBJ2-2; TRBD2 aligns across 9 bases. Losses at the gene ends were 4 bases for V and 2 bases for J; bases not matched to a gene: 21. The CDR3 totals 21 residues. Germline V gene lookup returns CDR1 SGHRS and CDR2 YFSETQ. CDR3 protein: CASSPRGSRGSGRINTGELFF. In DNA form, the CDR3 reads TGCGCCAGCAGCCCGAGAGGTAGTCGAGGGAGCGGGAGGATAAACACCGGGGAGCTGTTTTTT.

The rearrangement joins TRBV5-4 to TRBJ2-1, with D possibly being TRBD2 (5 bases). V was cut by 10 bases and J by 6 bases, with 17 bases left in between. Germline CDR1 reads SGHNT; CDR2 reads YYREEE (reference sequence). The length of the CDR3 is 13 residues. The CDR3 DNA reads TGTGCCGCGTCAGAGAAAAGCGGCAATGAGCAGTTCTTC. Its protein is CAASEKSGNEQFF.

The genes are TRBV5-1 and TRBJ2-6; a weak D match, TRBD1 (6 bases). With 0 bases removed from V and 2 bases from J, the gap between germline ends came to 12 bases. The CDR3 is 17 amino acids. Germline CDR1 is SGHRS and CDR2 is YFSETQ. CDR3 protein: CASSLASGGTGANVLTF. In nucleotides, the CDR3 is TGCGCCAGCAGCTTGGCAAGTGGGGGCACTGGGGCCAACGTCCTGACTTTC.